This TCR beta chain is drawn from a study of response to subunit inactivated influenza vaccine. Findings and caveats of the study: A suggestion made by the authors is that each seasonal influenza vaccination recruits few new T cells.

Per germline, CDR1 MDHEN and CDR2 SYDVKM. V was shortened by 3 bases and J by 5 bases, with 12 bases between the two germline ends. The CDR3 length is 14 residues. Concerning this clonotype: Its specificity is not known.

TCRdb reprocessed the RT-PCR reads with MiXCR, giving one entry per CDR3 protein. The sample has around 710,000 distinct CDR3 sequences; 11% to 15% are singletons. This chain connects TRBV28 to TRBJ2-3; TRBD1 or TRBD2 may be the D gene (5 bases each). Material: PBMCs from blood, obtained 14 to 15 days before vaccination. This clonotype originated in a man aged 50-60 years who received an inactivated influenza vaccine. CDR3 nucleotides: TGTGCCAGCAGTTTTGACGGGGCCGGAGATACGCAGTATTTT. It yields the protein CASSFDGAGDTQYF. The full variable domain, with the rest looked up from reference TRBV28 and TRBJ2-3, is DVKVTQSSRYLVKRTGEKVFLECVQDMDHENMFWYRQDPGLGLRLIYFSYDVKMKEKGDIPEGYSVSREKKERFSLILESASTNQTSMYLCASSFDGAGDTQYFGPGTRLTVL.